These 22 T cell receptor beta chains share one sample of origin, sequenced in a study of cytomegalovirus exposure and HLA in healthy donors. With 60 Vbeta and 13 Jbeta primers, the PCR was carried out. The table came from immunoSEQ multiplex PCR; TCRdb's copy has only in-frame clones and leaves some out. The sample carries roughly 180,000 clones, roughly 9.5% recorded once. The material sequenced was PBMCs. Receptors originate from a woman between 25 and 40 years old in good health and CMV-seropositive.

This clone was seen more than once but under ten times. The chain is built from TRBV5-1 and TRBJ1-3, with a tentative D call TRBD1 (6 bases). Germline values: CDR1 SGHRS, CDR2 YFSETQ. Between the trimmed V and J ends, which lost 1 base and 4 bases, there was a span of 12 bases. CDR3 length: 15 amino acids. As DNA, the CDR3 is TGCGCCAGCAGCTTGTGGGGAGGGACAGGAAACACCATATATTTT. It yields the protein CASSLWGGTGNTIYF. Drawing the rest from reference TRBV5-1 and TRBJ1-3, the complete variable domain is KAGVTQTPRYLIKTRGQQVTLSCSPISGHRSVSWYQQTPGQGLQFLFEYFSETQRNKGNFPGRFSGRQFSNSRSEMNVSTLELGDSALYLCASSLWGGTGNTIYFGEGSWLTVV.

V usage is TRBV27 and J usage is TRBJ1-2; 7 bases fit TRBD1. The germline CDR1 and CDR2 sequences are MNHEY and SMNVEV (reference sequence). This CDR3 is built from 14 residues. V gave up 4 bases and J gave up 4 bases; unmatched junction bases: 6. The CDR3 DNA is TGTGCCAGCAGTTCCACAGGGGTGTTCTATGGCTACACCTTC. This codes for CASSSTGVFYGYTF.

The chain joins TRBV5-1 to TRBJ2-3; 14 positions agree with TRBD2. Germline V gene lookup returns CDR1 SGHRS and CDR2 YFSETQ. The CDR3 contains 16 residues. Trimming took 4 bases from V and 5 from J; bases not matched to a gene: 6. As DNA, the CDR3 is TGCGCCAGCAGCCTTGGGACTAGCGGGAGTGGAGATACGCAGTATTTT. This encodes CASSLGTSGSGDTQYF. The full variable domain, rest sourced from reference TRBV5-1 and TRBJ2-3, is KAGVTQTPRYLIKTRGQQVTLSCSPISGHRSVSWYQQTPGQGLQFLFEYFSETQRNKGNFPGRFSGRQFSNSRSEMNVSTLELGDSALYLCASSLGTSGSGDTQYFGPGTRLTVL.

This clone was counted only a few times. This chain connects TRBV2 to TRBJ2-3; TRBD1 matches at 7 bases. The J segment lost 6 bases and the V segment lost 6 bases, leaving 0 bases of the junction unmatched. CDR1 SNHLY and CDR2 FYNNEI come from the germline V gene. CDR3 length: 11 residues. The CDR3 sequence: CASRQGDTQYF. As DNA, the CDR3 is TGTGCCAGCAGACAGGGGGATACGCAGTATTTT.

This clone has just a few counts. The chain joins TRBV4-1 to TRBJ1-1; weak D call: TRBD1 (5 bases). V was clipped by 4 bases and J by 1 base, with 16 bases between them. The CDR3 is made up of 16 amino acids. Germline lookup yields CDR1 MGHRA and CDR2 YSYEKL. The CDR3 DNA reads as TGCGCCAGCAGCCCAAGATCCAGGGTTACGAACACTGAAGCTTTCTTT. Translating it yields CASSPRSRVTNTEAFF.

This clone has only a few counts. This chain joins TRBV18 and TRBJ2-2, with TRBD2 matching 8 bases. The CDR3 consists of 14 residues. Germline trimming cut 3 bases from V and 4 bases from J; bases unmatched to any gene: 1. CDR1 and CDR2 (germline): KGHSH, LQKENI. The CDR3 loop reads CASSPLAGTGELFF. The CDR3 bases are TGTGCCAGCTCACCTCTAGCGGGCACCGGGGAGCTGTTTTTT.

The CDR3 region is CASSLGQGNTIYF. The CDR3 bases are TGTGCCAGCAGCTTGGGGCAGGGAAACACCATATATTTT. The chain employs TRBV5-4 and TRBJ1-3; D gene ambiguous. The germline V gene encodes CDR1 SGHNT and CDR2 YYREEE (reference sequence). V gave up 0 bases and J gave up 4 bases, with 5 bases separating them. The CDR3 sequence is 13 residues long.

The chain has TRBV7-9 and TRBJ1-4; TRBD1 is a possible D gene (6 bases). CDR1 is SEHNR, CDR2 FQNEAQ, per germline (reference sequence). CDR3 length: 15 amino acids. The germline V and J ends were trimmed by 4 bases and 4 bases, with 13 bases remaining between them. CDR3 amino acids: CASSSTTGSNEKLFF. Written as DNA, the CDR3 is TGTGCCAGCAGCTCCACTACAGGGAGTAATGAAAAACTGTTTTTT.

The J gene is TRBJ1-2, the V gene TRBV6-6; TRBD1 agrees at 10 bases. V was pared by 2 bases and J by 7 bases, with 10 bases of the junction left unmatched. This CDR3 contains 16 residues. CDR1 is MNHNY and CDR2 is SVGAGI in the germline V gene (reference sequence). CDR3 in DNA: TGTGCCAGCAGTTACCCGACAGGGGGCGAGGGTAGTGGCTACACCTTC. Translation: CASSYPTGGEGSGYTF.

This clone was found a few times. V gene TRBV7-9 combines with J gene TRBJ2-7, with 7 positions matching TRBD2. The germline gives CDR1 SEHNR, CDR2 FQNEAQ (reference sequence). The CDR3 consists of 14 residues. V was pared by 1 base and J by 3 bases, with 3 bases of the junction left unmatched. Here the CDR3 reads CASSLGGGNYEQYF. The CDR3 DNA is TGTGCCAGCAGCTTAGGGGGAGGGAACTACGAGCAGTACTTC.

The chain couples TRBV2 to TRBJ2-2; no reliable D call. Trimming left V 8 bases short and J 4 bases short, with 5 bases between. The CDR3 runs to 11 residues. CDR1 and CDR2 from the germline V gene are SNHLY and FYNNEI. The CDR3 protein is CASVLTGELFF. The CDR3 DNA is TGTGCCAGCGTACTCACCGGGGAGCTGTTTTTT. The entire variable domain, with the rest obtained from reference TRBV2 and TRBJ2-2, is as follows: EPEVTQTPSHQVTQMGQEVILRCVPISNHLYFYWYRQILGQKVEFLVSFYNNEISEKSEIFDDQFSVERPDGSNFTLKIRSTKLEDSAMYFCASVLTGELFFGEGSRLTVL.

This clone was counted between two and nine times. At one of its ends the junction is not consistent with the germline gene, which may arise from a read error. This chain links TRBV6-6 with TRBJ2-7; 8 bases agree with TRBD1. The CDR3 is 15 amino acids. Germline V gene sequence: CDR1 MNHNY, CDR2 SVGAGI (reference sequence). This chain's CDR3 is CASSYGFERQGATHF. For the CDR3, the DNA is TGTGCCAGCAGTTACGGTTTCGAGAGGCAGGGGGCTACCCACTTC.

The table lists this clone with a few counts. The chain carries TRBV5-4 and TRBJ2-4, with unresolved D. CDR1 is SGHNT and CDR2 is YYREEE in the germline V gene (reference sequence). The V and J ends lost 0 bases and 9 bases respectively, with 13 bases between them. The CDR3 sequence is 14 residues long. In DNA, the CDR3 is TGTGCCAGCAGCTTGGAACCTTCGGTCACCATTCAGTACTTC. Translated, it gives CASSLEPSVTIQYF.

This clone was found a few times. The chain employs TRBV5-6 and TRBJ1-1; D remains unclear. The germline V and J ends were trimmed by 4 bases and 1 base, with 11 bases remaining between them. The germline gives CDR1 SGHDT, CDR2 YYEEEE. The CDR3 has 14 residues. The CDR3 DNA sequence: TGTGCCAGCAGCCTCATTGACTGGAACACTGAAGCTTTCTTT. Protein sequence: CASSLIDWNTEAFF.

This clone was detected only a few times. V usage is TRBV2 and J usage is TRBJ2-7, with 9 bases aligning to TRBD1. The CDR3 loop spans 16 amino acids. V was clipped by 6 bases and J by 0 bases; unmatched bases: 9. Germline V CDR1 and CDR2: SNHLY, FYNNEI. In nucleotides, the CDR3 is TGTGCCAGCAGCGCACCGGGACAGGGACTCTCCTACGAGCAGTACTTC. This codes for CASSAPGQGLSYEQYF. The variable domain in full, completed from reference TRBV2 and TRBJ2-7, reads EPEVTQTPSHQVTQMGQEVILRCVPISNHLYFYWYRQILGQKVEFLVSFYNNEISEKSEIFDDQFSVERPDGSNFTLKIRSTKLEDSAMYFCASSAPGQGLSYEQYFGPGTRLTVT.

The CDR3 sequence: CASSGHLINTGELFF. CDR3 coding DNA: TGTGCCAGCAGCGGACACCTGATTAACACCGGGGAGCTGTTTTTT. The chain has TRBV2 and TRBJ2-2, with TRBD1 as a possible D gene (5 bases). The CDR3 length is 15 residues. Trimming left V 6 bases short and J 2 bases short, with 13 bases between. Germline V gene lookup returns CDR1 SNHLY and CDR2 FYNNEI.

This clone was counted only a few times. The gene calls are TRBV6-6 and TRBJ1-1, with 8 bases aligning to TRBD1. There are 14 residues in the CDR3. J gave up 2 bases and V 4 bases, and 3 bases lay outside the gene matches. The germline gives CDR1 MNHNY, CDR2 SVGAGI (reference sequence). Here the CDR3 reads CASSSQGANTEAFF. The CDR3 DNA reads TGTGCCAGCAGTTCCCAGGGGGCAAACACTGAAGCTTTCTTT.

The genes are TRBV5-1 and TRBJ1-4; possible D gene TRBD1, 6 bases. The CDR3 sequence is 13 residues long. Germline V CDR1 and CDR2: SGHRS, YFSETQ. V dropped 5 bases and J dropped 7 bases, with 12 bases sitting between them. CDR3 in DNA: TGCGCCAGCAGACAGGGCCGAGGTGAAAAACTGTTTTTT. Translated: CASRQGRGEKLFF.

This clone came up a few times. The genes are TRBV2 and TRBJ1-5, with D perhaps matching TRBD1 (6 bases). V lost 8 bases to trimming and J lost 7 bases, with 15 bases between them. The CDR3 spans 13 residues. Looked up from germline, CDR1 is SNHLY and CDR2 is FYNNEI. This CDR3 is CASEAGARQPQHF. In DNA form, the CDR3 reads TGTGCCAGCGAGGCAGGGGCGAGGCAGCCCCAGCATTTT.

A note on this clone: The junction does not match germline at one end; this may be a read error. CDR3 coding DNA: TGTGCCAGCAGCTTGACAAATAATCGGTTCACAGATAAGCAGTATTTT. Translating it yields CASSLTNNRFTDKQYF. The chain links TRBV5-6 to TRBJ2-3; D remains ambiguous. CDR3 length: 16 residues. Germline CDR1 is SGHDT and CDR2 is YYEEEE.

The rearrangement joins TRBV30 to TRBJ2-1, with 8 nucleotides matching TRBD2. J gave up 12 bases and V 0 bases, and 10 bases lay outside the gene matches. Per the germline V gene, CDR1 is GTSNPN and CDR2 is SVGIG (reference sequence). CDR3 length: 14 residues. CDR3 residues: CAWSVLAAGGGQFF. The DNA of the CDR3 is TGTGCCTGGAGTGTACTGGCTGCCGGGGGGGGGCAGTTCTTC.

This chain connects TRBV29-1 to TRBJ2-2; 9 bases are a match to TRBD2. The CDR3 length is 14 residues. V gave up 7 bases and J gave up 7 bases; unmatched junction bases: 10. Germline loops: CDR1 SQVTM, CDR2 ANQGSEA. CDR3: CSGKVAGDYGELFF. The CDR3 coding sequence is TGCAGCGGTAAGGTAGCGGGAGATTACGGGGAGCTGTTTTTT.